This T cell receptor (delta chain) was captured by sequencing in a study of fetal and pediatric gammadelta thymocytes (dated by TCRdb to about 2022). Regarding the research as a whole: To strengthen a single-cell study of gammadelta thymocyte development, the researchers used bulk gammadelta thymocyte repertoires that mixed previously published data with newly generated, unpublished data. The bulk gammadelta thymocyte repertoires combined unpublished data with previously published data (refs 27,28). Bulk TCR repertoire data were included to raise the number of subjects and reinforce the CDR3 publicity analysis. The set of bulk gammadelta thymocyte repertoires included about 10 subjects in total: 3 fetal thymus donors and 7 pediatric thymus donors. The research as a whole found: Compared with post-natal repertoires, fetal gammadelta thymocyte repertoires had previously been reported to be enriched for TRDV2, TRGV8 and TRGV9 usage, low N additions and public CDR3s.

Via the germline V gene, CDR1 is TSWWSYY and CDR2 QGS. Its CDR3 holds 17 amino acids, cysteine through phenylalanine. The entry retains the CDR3 DNA only, 51 bases that are in frame from base 1. V ends up 5 bases short and J 2 bases short, with an unmatched junction base count of 11. Thymocytes were stained with Zombie NIR viability dye and antibodies against CD3 (UCHT1), TCRgammadelta (11F2), TCRVgamma9 (IMMU360) and TCRVdelta2 (IMMU389). TRD and TRG CDR3 repertoires were generated in bulk, separately, from sorted Vgamma9Vdelta2 and nonVgamma9Vdelta2 gammadelta thymocytes obtained from human fetal and pediatric thymuses. Children undergoing cardiac surgery in Belgium were the source of the pediatric thymus tissue. The pediatric thymus donors in the study ranged in age from about 1 to 12 years. Thymic cell suspensions were prepared from fetal and post-natal thymuses as described previously. NonVgamma9Vdelta2 thymocytes were sorted as CD3+ gammadeltaTCR+ cells lacking the Vgamma9+Vdelta2+ phenotype. Cell sorting was done on a FACS Aria III cell sorter (BD Biosciences).

In its sample, this clone comes out as large (0.1 to 1%). Its antigen is currently not known. No base quality information exists; no much larger clone differs at one position. TCRdb shows the sequencer as Illumina MiSeq. In the source study's methods: To analyze publicity, the Vgamma9Vdelta2 and nonVgamma9Vdelta2 bulk CDR3 files from each subject were merged so that every subject had one combined repertoire. Using base R and dplyr, each CDR3 amino acid sequence was checked across 9 single-cell datasets and some eleven bulk repertoires to give a publicity score ranging from 0 to 19. For TCRdb, the public reads were processed anew by CATT, and duplicate DNA sequences were folded into one row. These V and J calls derive from TCRdb rather than the authors' analysis. Counted in this sample were under 1,500 delta-chain clones; roughly a third of them appeared once. Approximately 7.7% of the sample lies in the top ten.

The sequencing sample was made of non-Vgamma9Vdelta2 gamma-delta T cells from the thymus. The sample's cell subset or site label is to be understood as: CD3+gammadeltaTCR+ thymocytes not co-expressing Vgamma9 and Vdelta2. The chain couples TRDV1 to TRDJ1, with TRDD3 matching 10 junction bases. The origin of this receptor is a child who underwent cardiac surgery and was recorded as healthy. The bases are TGTGCTCTTGGGAAAGGGGGGGATACGAGAGGAACCGATAAACTCATCTTT. This yields the protein CALGKGGDTRGTDKLIF.